This TCR beta chain came from a study of CD8+CD57+ T cells in acquired aplastic anemia. In the study overall: Sorted cells (CD4+ and CD8+) yielded DNA amounts that averaged approximately 3.1 ug. General study findings and limits: Overlap between patients and controls comprised roughly 30 CD8+ CDR3 sequences.

For sequencing, patients were chosen who had shown expansion of CD8+CD57+ cells by flow cytometry. None of the patients had been given any therapy when their blood was sampled. TCR beta VDJ and CDR3 profiles were obtained from a genomic DNA template. One entry per CDR3 protein results from TCRdb running MiXCR on the reads. This sample carries about 200,000 distinct CDR3 sequences, almost 50% of them seen once, and the ten largest clones take just under 20%. CDR3 size: 14 residues. Germline lookup yields CDR1 SNHLY and CDR2 FYNNEI. V lost 2 bases and J lost 4, with 12 bases in between. This clonotype was seen repeatedly, ten times or more. What it binds is not known.

Sequences were obtained from sorted CD4+, CD8+, or CD8+CD57+ T cells (not recorded which) from PBMCs. The origin of this receptor is a human donor with aplastic anemia. The gene calls are TRBV2 and TRBJ2-7; D unclear. DNA of the CDR3: TGTGCCAGCAGTGAATGGTACAACCTATACGAGCAGTACTTC. Translating gives CASSEWYNLYEQYF.